Included here is one T cell receptor beta chain sequence, with context. Gene names and germline refer to mouse. The sequenced fragment ends 1 residue before the CDR3 boundary, so the rest is inferred from the germline J gene. Documented time point: mouse harvest day 7 after allogeneic transplant. Tail vein injection delivered 10^7 T-cell-depleted bone marrow cells and 10^6 splenic CD5+ T cells. TCRdb's table, derived via immunoSEQ multiplex PCR, lists solely in-frame clones and lacks some. The sample has several thousand clones, less than 65% seen once. This entry belongs to a study of tissue T cells after allogeneic stem cell transplantation. Germline CDR1 and CDR2: LGHNA and YNLKQL (reference sequence). The ends lost 0 bases at V and 2 bases at J; junction bases unmatched: 1. This CDR3 region has 15 residues.

The receptor's source is a female BALB/c mouse given C57BL/6 T cells with graft-versus-host disease after an allogeneic hematopoietic cell transplant. The sequencing input was gut tissue. The chain has TRBV5 and TRBJ2-5, with TRBD2 identical over 8 bases. The CDR3: CASSQDGGGQDTQYF. The CDR3 DNA, read in part, is TGTGCCAGCAGCCAAGATGGGGGGGGCCAAGACACCCAGTAC.